This T cell receptor (beta chain) was sequenced during a study of blood T cell repertoires in COVID-19. The wider study: Samples of COVID-19 (acute and convalescent) were obtained from the United States, Italy and Spain. PBMCs, B-cell-depleted T cells, or T cells were the source of the cDNA or gDNA that made up the material.

The germline V gene has CDR1 LNHDA and CDR2 SQIVND (reference sequence). The CDR3 loop spans 16 amino acids. The V and J ends lost 5 bases and 1 base respectively, with 16 bases between them. Methods used by the authors: By means of reference gene primer amplification, nucleated cell counts were estimated. The method was immunoSEQ multiplex PCR; TCRdb's version includes in-frame clones alone and lacks a portion of them. V and J calls and clone size are copied from that table; D and trimming were computed from the DNA. The data hold about 59,000 clones, with less than 90% observed a single time. This TCR derives from a man older than 75 in a cohort sampled during active COVID-19. The rearrangement uses TRBV19 and TRBJ2-3; weak D call: TRBD2 (6 bases). The sequencing sample was made of peripheral blood. CDR3 bases: TGTGCCAGTAGTCTCCGTGGAGGGATAGGCACAGATACGCAGTATTTT. It encodes CASSLRGGIGTDTQYF.